This T cell receptor (beta chain) was recorded in a study of graft-versus-host responses after intestinal transplantation. The wider study: All recipients got anti-thymocyte globulin induction, then tacrolimus and steroids for approximately 3 years.

Measured with immunoSEQ multiplex PCR; TCRdb has only the in-frame clones, and not every one. The sample lists about 110,000 clones, approximately 92% occurring once. Whole-study findings and limits: There were GvH clones found in recipient marrow, and some of them appeared first in ileum or blood. GvH clone levels peaked in circulation, and this peak was associated with early post-transplant HvG declines. Individuals carrying graft-donor T cell macrochimerism showed high graft-versus-host to host-versus-graft clonal ratios in allografts.

The CDR3 runs to 13 residues. Germline CDR1 and CDR2: MNHEY and SMNVEV (reference sequence). Trimming pared 5 bases from V and 0 bases from J, leaving 7 bases between. With regard to this clone: The antigen is not known.

The sample consisted of unstimulated CD4+ T cells sorted from spleen or lymph node cells, taken before transplant. This chain connects TRBV27 to TRBJ2-5, with D perhaps matching TRBD2 (5 bases). The sequence came from a human donor who was the organ donor for an intestinal transplant. The CDR3 is CASSRRNQETQYF. As DNA, the CDR3 is TGTGCCAGCAGTAGGAGGAACCAAGAGACCCAGTACTTC.